This is a list of T cell receptor beta chains from one sample in a study of cytomegalovirus exposure and HLA in healthy donors. Method: immunoSEQ multiplex PCR; TCRdb's copy keeps in-frame clones and lacks some. The sample yields roughly 150,000 clones, around three quarters seen once. The specimen sequenced was PBMCs. Receptors were obtained from a male donor in good health and CMV-seronegative. CDR3s include the opening cysteine and the closing phenylalanine or tryptophan. A D gene is named only where the DNA matches it firmly. Expanded clones get a size class; other rows say once, few or many, or leave the size out.

TRBV6-5,-,-,TRBJ2-5,TGTGCCAGCAGTTACTCAGCTAGCGAGTACTTC,CASSYSASEYF
TRBV2,TRBD1,-,TRBJ2-1,TGTGCCAGCAGTGAGGGGACAGGGAGGACGTACAATGAGCAGTTCTTC,CASSEGTGRTYNEQFF
TRBV4-2,-,few,TRBJ2-5,TGTGCCAGCAGCCAATTTGTGGGGGGGGCCCAAGAGACCCAGTACTTC,CASSQFVGGAQETQYF
TRBV5-1,-,few,TRBJ2-7,TGCGCCAGCAGCTTCCTCCCCCTCAGGGCATTATTAGACTCCTACGAGCAGTACTTC,CASSFLPLRALLDSYEQYF
TRBV28,TRBD1,few,TRBJ1-2,TGTGCCAGTAGCCAGGGGGTTGGCTACACCTTC,CASSQGVGYTF
TRBV30,-,-,TRBJ2-5,TGTGCCTGGAGTGTACACAGATACCAAGAGACCCAGTACTTC,CAWSVHRYQETQYF
TRBV9,-,-,TRBJ1-5,TGTGCCAGCAGCGTAGAGGGAGGGGATCAGCCCCAGCATTTT,CASSVEGGDQPQHF
TRBV28,TRBD1,few,TRBJ2-7,TGTGCCAGCAGTTTAAGGGACAGATCCTACGAGCAGTACTTC,CASSLRDRSYEQYF
TRBV7-3,TRBD2,-,TRBJ2-7,TGTGCCAGCAGCCCGGGGGGGGTCTACGAGCAGTACTTC,CASSPGGVYEQYF
TRBV4-1,-,-,TRBJ1-5,TGCGCCAGCAGCCGGGGACAAGCCAATCAGCCCCAGCATTTT,CASSRGQANQPQHF
TRBV23-1,TRBD1,-,TRBJ1-4,TGCGCCAGCAGTCAACGAGGAGGGACAGAGAATGAAAAACTGTTTTTT,CASSQRGGTENEKLFF